This T cell receptor beta chain was profiled in a study of blood T cell repertoires in COVID-19 (dated by TCRdb to 2019 to 2021). Some background on the complete study: Samples from collaborators originated in the United States, Italy and Spain and spanned both the acute and convalescent phases of COVID-19. The material from the prospective study consisted of cDNA or gDNA derived from T cells, B-cell-depleted T cells, or PBMCs. Subjects who had been exposed to COVID-19, were actively infected with it, or had recovered from it provided the deeply sampled blood TCRbeta repertoires that made up the dataset. The repertoires were released in a freely available public database intended as a resource for research on the immune response to SARS-CoV-2. Samples came from the ongoing ImmuneRACE study (first 160 participants) plus 1,254 subjects from 6 global collaborators. Sample metadata almost always included a de-identified subject ID, COVID-19 status, age in years and sex. Where available, HLA class I and class II types were obtained from metadata supplied by the sample provider rather than from assay-based typing. Summary of the overall study and its limitations: How much clinical and demographic metadata was included differed by source and by participant, and the metadata was provided uncurated.

Trimming leaves V shorter by 8 bases and J shorter by 4 bases, with the junction holding 8 bases beyond the gene matches. Counted from cysteine to phenylalanine, this CDR3 has 13 amino acids. Of all the DNA, just the CDR3 is kept, 39 bases in frame from base 1. The germline V gene (reference sequence) yields LNHDA for CDR1 and SQIVND for CDR2. This clone has a handful of counts. Which antigen it targets is not known. No per-base quality is available; no much larger clone lies one base away. Each collaborating institution followed its own protocols to collect whole blood in K2EDTA tubes. For TCRbeta analysis, collaborators shipped samples in one of three forms: frozen whole blood, isolated PBMCs, or DNA extracted from either of those sample types. TCRbeta CDR3 regions were amplified from genomic DNA using the immunoSEQ Assay, a bias-controlled multiplex PCR. In the authors' own workflow: Within the assay, amplification of reference gene primers was used to estimate how many nucleated cells each sample contained. To quantify the absolute abundance of each unique TCRbeta CDR3 rearrangement, sequence reads were collapsed and filtered. For each sample, productive Simpson clonality was calculated as the square root of Simpson's diversity index across productive rearrangements. Sourced from immuneACCESS, this table was stored by TCRdb with only in-frame sequences that have V and J called. A share of the clones is absent; for the studies checked, an unresolved V gene accounts for under half, and the remainder has no known explanation. Clone size and V and J calls were adopted from that table, with D and trimming inferred from the DNA. The sample includes 80,000 to 100,000 clones, with roughly 88% observed a single time. Approximately 1.5% of the sample is taken by the ten largest.

The source material was peripheral blood. Recombination joined TRBV19 with TRBJ2-7; TRBD1 lines up with 7 middle nucleotides. This TCR was sampled from a human donor with active COVID-19. The donor label of this sample is uncertain. CDR3 reads: CASSSGTEYEQYF. The sequenced DNA: TGTGCCAGTTCATCCGGGACAGAGTACGAGCAGTACTTC.